This T cell receptor beta chain was profiled in a study of T-cell memory formation after mild COVID-19. Study summary: Among the donors, TCR clusters were largely specific to each donor.

Employing constant-segment primers, 5'RACE generated TCR alpha and TCR beta cDNA libraries bearing sample barcodes and UMIs. TCRdb processed the 5' RACE reads anew with MiXCR; each CDR3 protein has one entry. The table lists about 82,000 distinct CDR3 sequences, about an eighth of them singletons. On this clonotype itself: What it binds is not known.

Germline lookup yields CDR1 LNHDA and CDR2 SQIVND (reference sequence). Trimming at V came to 8 bases and at J to 7 bases, leaving 4 bases not matched to a gene. The CDR3 is made up of 12 amino acids. Study outcomes and limitations: Later expanders leaned CD4+, whereas day 15 to 85 contracting clones were balanced CD4/CD8. Memory from before infection featured some responding clones, which suggests cross-reactive memory joined.

The sequenced sample consisted of PBMCs or a T cell subset sorted from them (not recorded which). The V gene is TRBV19, the J gene TRBJ2-1; 8 nucleotides match TRBD2. This TCR came from an adult woman who had mild COVID-19 (a few samples of this study predate the infection). Cell type and time point are not known. Here the CDR3 DNA reads TGTGCCAGTGGGAGCGGGGGAAATGAGCAGTTCTTC. Its translation: CASGSGGNEQFF.